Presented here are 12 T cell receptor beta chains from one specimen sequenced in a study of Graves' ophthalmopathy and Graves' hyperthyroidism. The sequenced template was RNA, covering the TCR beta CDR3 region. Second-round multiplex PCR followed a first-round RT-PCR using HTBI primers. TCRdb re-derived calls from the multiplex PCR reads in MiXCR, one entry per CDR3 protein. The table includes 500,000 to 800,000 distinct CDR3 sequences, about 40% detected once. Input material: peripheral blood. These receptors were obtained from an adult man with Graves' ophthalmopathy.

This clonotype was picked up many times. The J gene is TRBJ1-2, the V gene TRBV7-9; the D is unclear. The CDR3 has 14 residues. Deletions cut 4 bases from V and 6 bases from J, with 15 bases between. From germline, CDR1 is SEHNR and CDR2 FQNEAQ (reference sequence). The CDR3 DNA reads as TGTGCCAGCAGCTCCCGTCTTAAAAGGGATGGCTACACCTTC. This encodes CASSSRLKRDGYTF. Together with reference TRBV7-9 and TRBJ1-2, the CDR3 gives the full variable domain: DTGVSQNPRHKITKRGQNVTFRCDPISEHNRLYWYRQTLGQGPEFLTYFQNEAQLEKSRLLSDRFSAERPKGSFSTLEIQRTEQGDSAMYLCASSSRLKRDGYTFGSGTRLTVV.

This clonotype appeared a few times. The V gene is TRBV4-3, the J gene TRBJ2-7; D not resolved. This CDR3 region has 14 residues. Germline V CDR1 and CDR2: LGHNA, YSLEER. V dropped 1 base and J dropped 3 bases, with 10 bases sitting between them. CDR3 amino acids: CASSQGHHNYEQYF. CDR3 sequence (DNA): TGCGCCAGCAGCCAAGGACACCACAACTACGAGCAGTACTTC.

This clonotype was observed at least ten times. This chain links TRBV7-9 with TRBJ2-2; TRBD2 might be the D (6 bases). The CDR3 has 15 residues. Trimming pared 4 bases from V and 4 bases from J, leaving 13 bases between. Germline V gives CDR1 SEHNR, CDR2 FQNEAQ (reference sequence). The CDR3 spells CASSSFLGGTGELFF. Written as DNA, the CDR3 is TGTGCCAGCAGCTCCTTTCTGGGGGGCACCGGGGAGCTGTTTTTT. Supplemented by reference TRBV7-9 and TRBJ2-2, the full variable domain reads DTGVSQNPRHKITKRGQNVTFRCDPISEHNRLYWYRQTLGQGPEFLTYFQNEAQLEKSRLLSDRFSAERPKGSFSTLEIQRTEQGDSAMYLCASSSFLGGTGELFFGEGSRLTVL.

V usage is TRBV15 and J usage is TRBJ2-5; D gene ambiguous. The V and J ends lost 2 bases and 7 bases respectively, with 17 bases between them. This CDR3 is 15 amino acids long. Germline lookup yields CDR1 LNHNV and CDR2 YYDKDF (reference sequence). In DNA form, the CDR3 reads TGTGCCACCAGCAGACCCCAAGATAGGGTCGGGACCCAGTACTTC. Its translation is CATSRPQDRVGTQYF.

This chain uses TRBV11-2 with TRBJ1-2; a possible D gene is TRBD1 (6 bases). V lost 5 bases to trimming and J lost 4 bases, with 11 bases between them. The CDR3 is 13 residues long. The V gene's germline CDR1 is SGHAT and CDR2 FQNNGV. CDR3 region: CASSTAGAYGYTF. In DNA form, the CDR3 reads TGTGCCAGCAGCACTGCAGGGGCCTATGGCTACACCTTC.

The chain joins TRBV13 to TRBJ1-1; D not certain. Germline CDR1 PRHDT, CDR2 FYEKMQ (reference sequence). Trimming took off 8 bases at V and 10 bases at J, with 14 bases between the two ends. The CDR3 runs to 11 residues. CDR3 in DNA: TGTGCCAGCGGACGGACCCGGGGAGCTTTCTTT. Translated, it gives CASGRTRGAFF.

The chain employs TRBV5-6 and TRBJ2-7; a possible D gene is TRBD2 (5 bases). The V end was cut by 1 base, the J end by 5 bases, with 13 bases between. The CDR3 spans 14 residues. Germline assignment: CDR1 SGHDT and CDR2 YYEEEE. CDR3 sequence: CASSLSGLDHEQYF. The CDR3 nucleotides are TGTGCCAGCAGCTTGTCGGGGTTGGACCACGAGCAGTACTTC. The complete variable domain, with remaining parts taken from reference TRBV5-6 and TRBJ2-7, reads DAGVTQSPTHLIKTRGQQVTLRCSPKSGHDTVSWYQQALGQGPQFIFQYYEEEERQRGNFPDRFSGHQFPNYSSELNVNALLLGDSALYLCASSLSGLDHEQYFGPGTRLTVT.

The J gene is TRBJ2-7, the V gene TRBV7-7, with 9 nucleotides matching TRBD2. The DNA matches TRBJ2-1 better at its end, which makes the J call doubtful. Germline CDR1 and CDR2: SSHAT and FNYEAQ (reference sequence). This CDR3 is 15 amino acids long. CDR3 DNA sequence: TGTGCCAGCAGCTTAGGTTTAGCGGGAGCATCAGAGCAGTTCTTC. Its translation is CASSLGLAGASEQFF.

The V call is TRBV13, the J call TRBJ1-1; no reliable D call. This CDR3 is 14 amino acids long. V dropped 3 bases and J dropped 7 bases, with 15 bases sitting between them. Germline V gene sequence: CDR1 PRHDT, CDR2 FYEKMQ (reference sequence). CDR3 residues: CASSFLGLRREAFF. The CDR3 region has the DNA TGTGCCAGCAGCTTCCTCGGACTCAGACGTGAAGCTTTCTTT.

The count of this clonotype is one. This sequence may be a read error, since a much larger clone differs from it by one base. The CDR3 reads CASSFRQGRNSPLHF. The DNA of the CDR3 is TGCGCCAGCAGCTTCAGACAGGGGAGGAATTCACCCCTCCACTTT. This chain connects TRBV5-5 to TRBJ1-6; 8 bases are a match to TRBD1. CDR3 size: 15 residues. Germline loops: CDR1 SGHKS, CDR2 YYEKEE (reference sequence).

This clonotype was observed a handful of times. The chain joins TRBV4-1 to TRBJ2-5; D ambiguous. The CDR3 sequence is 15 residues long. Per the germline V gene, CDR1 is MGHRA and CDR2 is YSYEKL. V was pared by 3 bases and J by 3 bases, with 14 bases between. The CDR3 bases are TGCGCCAGCAGCCAGTATCAAAGGATTAAAGAGACCCAGTACTTC. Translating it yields CASSQYQRIKETQYF.

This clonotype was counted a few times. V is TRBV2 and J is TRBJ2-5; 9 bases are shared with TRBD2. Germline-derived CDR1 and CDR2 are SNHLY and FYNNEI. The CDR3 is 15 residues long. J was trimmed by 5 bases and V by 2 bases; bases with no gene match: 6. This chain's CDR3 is CASSEKAGGPETQYF. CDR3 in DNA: TGTGCCAGCAGTGAAAAGGCGGGGGGGCCGGAGACCCAGTACTTC.